This T cell receptor beta chain was sequenced for a study of control samples from healthy donors and cancer patients. Sequenced by immunoSEQ multiplex PCR; TCRdb stores in-frame clones only, minus some. The table shows around 190,000 clones, with approximately 94% occurring only once. The CDR3 extends over 15 amino acids. V shed 3 bases and J shed 0 bases, with 12 bases lying between them. Germline V gene lookup returns CDR1 MNHNS and CDR2 SASEGT. Sequencing input: blood. V is TRBV6-1 and J is TRBJ2-7, with D perhaps TRBD1 or TRBD2 (5 bases each). This receptor was obtained from a man aged 30-40 years in good health. CDR3 sequence (DNA): TGTGCCAGCAGTGAGTTTACAGGACTCTCCTACGAGCAGTACTTC. Translating it yields CASSEFTGLSYEQYF.